This TCR beta chain was sequenced in a study of T cell clonality in common variable immunodeficiency. In germline, CDR1 is GTSNPN, CDR2 SVGIG (reference sequence). The length of the CDR3 is 15 residues. This table comes from immunoSEQ multiplex PCR, and its TCRdb copy is limited to in-frame clones, with some not included. The sample contains over 30,000 clones, none of them singletons. Remarks on this clone: Its antigen remains unidentified. A junction boundary mismatches the germline segment, possibly from a read error. The read comes to an end 3 residues before the CDR3 does, leaving the germline J gene to fill in the end.

The study, taken as a whole, reports: Fewer deletions and N-nucleotide insertions were reportedly seen in common variable immunodeficiency TCR beta sequences.

Aged about 8 to 65 years, CVID subjects averaged roughly 43 years old. For at least one year, all CVID subjects received replacement immunoglobulin. This chain joins TRBV30 and TRBJ2-2, with 7 bases fitting TRBD2. The sample consisted of peripheral blood mononuclear cells. The TCR was taken from a human donor with common variable immunodeficiency. CDR3 bases read: TGTGCCTGGGGGGTAGCGGGTACGAACCCCGGGGAG. As protein: CAWGVAGTNPGE. The full CDR3 sequence reads CAWGVAGTNPGELFF.